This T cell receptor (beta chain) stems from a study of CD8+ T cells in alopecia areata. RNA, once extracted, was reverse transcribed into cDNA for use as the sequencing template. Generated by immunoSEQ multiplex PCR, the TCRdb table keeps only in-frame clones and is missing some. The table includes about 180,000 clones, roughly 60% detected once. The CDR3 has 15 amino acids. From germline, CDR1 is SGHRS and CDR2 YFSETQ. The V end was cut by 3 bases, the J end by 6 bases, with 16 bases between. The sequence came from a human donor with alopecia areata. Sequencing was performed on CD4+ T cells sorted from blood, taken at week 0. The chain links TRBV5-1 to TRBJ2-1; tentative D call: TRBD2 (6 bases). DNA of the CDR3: TGCGCCAGCAGCTATAGTCGTGGGGGAGGCAATGAGCAGTTCTTC. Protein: CASSYSRGGGNEQFF.